The 19 T cell receptor beta chains presented below share a single source sample, sequenced in a study of Ad26.COV2.S vaccination and SARS-CoV-2 variants (dated by TCRdb to the early 2020s). Libraries were constructed by the immunoSEQ multiplex PCR assay. TCRdb provides this immuneACCESS table in a form limited to in-frame rearrangements. Some clones are lacking; in checked studies, under half of them reflect an unresolved V gene, and why the rest are absent is not known. Across this sample there are 410,000 or so clones, with around 92% seen only once. Over 1.5% of the sample is taken by the ten largest. This specimen's treatment or condition label, per the study, means: some 19 received Ad26.COV2.S at low or high dose, single or two shots; roughly five received placebo; per-sample allocation not given. Repertoires of vaccine and placebo recipients were sequenced from samples taken on day 63 after the first injection.

The material sequenced was peripheral blood, taken in a trial of Ad26.COV2.S vaccine versus placebo. All receptors come from a person between 18 and 65 years old who received the Ad26.COV2.S COVID-19 vaccine or a placebo.

The chain carries TRBV19 and TRBJ2-2; either TRBD1 or TRBD2 may fit D (5 bases each). Trimming took off 5 bases at V and 0 bases at J, with 13 bases between the two ends. The germline CDR1 and CDR2 sequences are LNHDA and SQIVND (reference sequence). There are 16 residues in the CDR3. This CDR3 reads CASSGTVAANTGELFF. The CDR3 nucleotides are TGTGCCAGTAGTGGGACCGTTGCCGCGAACACCGGGGAGCTGTTTTTT.

The V and J genes are TRBV12-2 and TRBJ2-1; the table's D gene call, TRBD2, was not cross checked with the DNA. TRBV12-2 is described as a pseudogene. The length of the CDR3 is 15 residues. The CDR3 loop is CASRPAGGTYNEQFF. CDR3 nucleotide sequence: TGTGCAAGTCGCCCGGCGGGCGGGACGTACAATGAGCAGTTCTTC.

The chain links TRBV6-2 or TRBV6-3 to TRBJ2-7; 8 nucleotides match TRBD2. Germline V gene sequence: CDR1 MNHEY, CDR2 SVGEGT. The CDR3 is 16 amino acids. J lost 5 bases, V lost 0 bases, and 9 bases had no gene match. CDR3 nucleotide sequence: TGTGCCAGCAGTTACTCGCGGGGGGAACGACTTCACGAGCAGTACTTC. This sequence encodes CASSYSRGERLHEQYF.

This clone was detected only once. J is TRBJ1-1 and V is TRBV29-1, with 10 positions matching TRBD1. CDR3 size: 14 residues. The V gene end was trimmed by 7 bases and the J gene end by 4 bases; junction bases not matched to a gene: 9. The V gene's germline CDR1 is SQVTM and CDR2 ANQGSEA. The CDR3 DNA reads as TGCAGCGCCGGTGACAGGGGGCGTCTCACTGAAGCTTTCTTT. Amino acid sequence: CSAGDRGRLTEAFF.

V usage is TRBV7-2 and J usage is TRBJ2-2; the match to TRBD2 covers 15 bases. Unmatched junction bases numbered 6, after V lost 0 bases and J lost 13 bases. CDR3 length equals 16 residues. Germline CDR1 is SGHTA and CDR2 is FQGNSA. CDR3 DNA: TGTGCCAGCAGCTTAGCGGGGACTAGCGGGGGGTCTTCGCTGTTTTTT. As protein: CASSLAGTSGGSSLFF.

The chain links TRBV9 to TRBJ2-5, with TRBD1 matching over 9 bases. Losses at the gene ends were 3 bases for V and 4 bases for J; bases not matched to a gene: 10. The germline CDR1 and CDR2 sequences are SGDLS and YYNGEE. This CDR3 contains 16 residues. DNA for the CDR3: TGTGCCAGCAGCGAAAGACAGGGGGACCTAGGAGAGACCCAGTACTTC. As protein: CASSERQGDLGETQYF.

This clone occurred once. The J gene is TRBJ2-7, the V gene TRBV5-4; weak D call: TRBD2 (6 bases). V lost 2 bases and J 0 bases, leaving 9 bases between the germline ends. CDR3 size: 14 residues. CDR1 and CDR2 (germline): SGHNT, YYREEE (reference sequence). As DNA, the CDR3 is TGTGCCAGCAGCTTAGGACTAAGCTCCTACGAGCAGTACTTC. It specifies CASSLGLSSYEQYF.

This clone was detected a few times. The chain has TRBV5-1 and TRBJ2-7, with D maybe TRBD2 (5 bases). V was clipped by 0 bases and J by 5 bases, with 12 bases between them. Germline CDR1 reads SGHRS; CDR2 reads YFSETQ. CDR3 size: 14 residues. The CDR3 sequence: CASSLVGGWDEQYF. CDR3 DNA: TGCGCCAGCAGCTTGGTAGGAGGTTGGGACGAGCAGTACTTC.

The chain combines TRBV13 with TRBJ2-6; D not certain. Germline assignment: CDR1 PRHDT and CDR2 FYEKMQ (reference sequence). This CDR3 is 13 amino acids long. Trimming stripped 7 bases from V and 12 bases from J, with 16 bases between. The CDR3 DNA sequence: TGTGCCAGCACCTGGGGTCGTCGGGCCGTCCTGACTTTC. It translates to CASTWGRRAVLTF.

The chain couples TRBV7-6 to TRBJ1-3; 9 positions match TRBD1. Germline V gene data show CDR1 as SGHVS and CDR2 as FNYEAQ. The CDR3 sequence is 16 residues long. V dropped 5 bases and J dropped 4; count of bases not matched to a gene: 9. The CDR3, as DNA: TGTGCCAGCAGCATAACCGGGACAGGGCCAGGAAACACCATATATTTT. This encodes CASSITGTGPGNTIYF.

J is TRBJ1-1 and V is TRBV5-1; 8 bases are a match to TRBD1. V shed 5 bases, J shed 7 bases, and the junction held 10 bases outside the gene matches. Germline-derived CDR1 and CDR2 are SGHRS and YFSETQ. The CDR3 has 14 amino acids. CDR3 loop: CASRADRGPDEAFF. In nucleotides, the CDR3 is TGCGCCAGCAGGGCAGACAGGGGACCCGATGAAGCTTTCTTT.

CDR3 nucleotides: TGTGCCAGCAGCACGCCCCCGGGAACTAACTCTGGGGCCAACGTCCTGACTTTC. It is translated as CASSTPPGTNSGANVLTF. This chain joins TRBV7-9 and TRBJ2-6, with D possibly being TRBD2 (5 bases). This CDR3 is 18 amino acids long. CDR1 is SEHNR and CDR2 is FQNEAQ in the germline V gene (reference sequence). Trimming removed 5 bases at V and 0 bases at J, with 17 bases between.

The V gene is TRBV5-6, the J gene TRBJ2-5, with TRBD1 identical over 7 bases. The germline gives CDR1 SGHDT, CDR2 YYEEEE. V gave up 0 bases and J gave up 4 bases; unmatched junction bases: 6. This CDR3 spans 15 amino acids. CDR3 sequence: CASSLVRGSGETQYF. CDR3 bases: TGTGCCAGCAGCTTGGTCAGGGGGTCAGGAGAGACCCAGTACTTC.

This chain joins TRBV19 and TRBJ1-5, with D tentatively TRBD1 (6 bases). The ends were cut back, 1 base at V and 5 bases at J, with 9 bases in the middle. Per the germline V gene, CDR1 is LNHDA and CDR2 is SQIVND (reference sequence). CDR3 length: 14 amino acids. This CDR3 reads CASSIGQVDQPQHF. DNA for the CDR3: TGTGCCAGTAGTATAGGACAGGTTGATCAGCCCCAGCATTTT.

This chain connects TRBV15 to TRBJ1-1; the D is unclear. The germline CDR1 and CDR2 sequences are LNHNV and YYDKDF (reference sequence). The CDR3 extends over 12 amino acids. With 6 bases removed from V and 2 bases from J, the gap between germline ends came to 7 bases. The CDR3 protein is CATRESNTEAFF. The CDR3, as DNA: TGTGCCACCAGAGAATCAAACACTGAAGCTTTCTTT.

V is TRBV5-4 and J is TRBJ2-5, with unresolved D. This CDR3 region has 14 residues. Between the trimmed V and J ends, which lost 0 bases and 2 bases, there was a span of 8 bases. CDR1 is SGHNT, CDR2 YYREEE, per germline (reference sequence). CDR3 sequence (DNA): TGTGCCAGCAGCTTGGGTCAGAGACAAGAGACCCAGTACTTC. Amino acid sequence: CASSLGQRQETQYF.

This chain joins TRBV5-1 and TRBJ2-1; 11 nucleotides align to TRBD2. Germline trimming cut 4 bases from V and 3 bases from J; bases unmatched to any gene: 6. The CDR3 has 16 residues. Germline V gives CDR1 SGHRS, CDR2 YFSETQ. The CDR3 spells CASSPVGTSGYNEQFF. The DNA for the CDR3 is TGCGCCAGCAGCCCGGTGGGGACTAGCGGCTACAATGAGCAGTTCTTC.

This clone was observed a handful of times. The chain has TRBV2 and TRBJ2-2; maybe TRBD1 (5 bases). The length of the CDR3 is 13 residues. Germline CDR1 and CDR2: SNHLY and FYNNEI. Trimming pared 6 bases from V and 6 bases from J, leaving 11 bases between. DNA of the CDR3: TGTGCCAGCAGAGCATGGGGCTCCGGGGAGCTGTTTTTT. Protein product: CASRAWGSGELFF.

This chain connects TRBV30 to TRBJ1-6; a possible D gene is TRBD1 (5 bases). Trimming removed 1 base at V and 4 bases at J, with 23 bases between. Germline CDR1 reads GTSNPN; CDR2 reads SVGIG (reference sequence). There are 19 residues in the CDR3. CDR3 residues: CAWSGPGQGDTGYNSPLHF. As DNA, the CDR3 is TGTGCCTGGAGTGGCCCCGGGCAGGGCGATACTGGATATAATTCACCCCTCCACTTT.